This T cell receptor beta chain was sequenced for a study of cytomegalovirus exposure and HLA in healthy donors. Overall study context: Out of about 190 million T cells, an earlier analysis found some 110 million unique TCR beta sequences in total. In terms of ancestry, the Caucasian-associated cluster contained about four fifths of the approximately 400 genotyped donors. Study outcomes and limitations: A later examination showed that TCR association rates differed by HLA locus, with DRB1 most and HLA-C fewest.

The CDR3 is 10 amino acids. Germline V gives CDR1 SGHTS, CDR2 YDEGEE. Trimming left V 6 bases short and J 3 bases short, with 3 bases between. Both 60 Vbeta primers and 13 Jbeta primers went into the PCR. Study processing details: Among the unique TCR beta chains that a later analysis counted, about 85 million in all, about 10 million were shared. Repertoires were generated with immunoSEQ multiplex PCR, while TCRdb's copy carries only in-frame clones and drops some. V, J and clone size derive from that table, while D and trimming were established from the DNA sequence. The top ten clones hold approximately 2.8% of a sample with approximately 150,000 clones, over 60% of them seen once. Concerning this clone itself: Antigen specificity is unknown.

Input material: PBMCs. The receptor was derived from a woman in her 30s in good health and CMV-seronegative. This chain uses TRBV5-8 with TRBJ2-5; no reliable D call. In nucleotides, the CDR3 is TGTGCCAGCACCGAAGAGACCCAGTACTTC. Protein sequence: CASTEETQYF.